The 24 T cell receptor beta chains below were found in one sample sequenced in a study of Ad26.COV2.S vaccination and SARS-CoV-2 variants. As to treatment: some 20 received Ad26.COV2.S at low or high dose, single or two shots; several received placebo; per-sample allocation not given. Collection of the samples took place on day 63 after the first injection of vaccine or placebo. Measured with immunoSEQ multiplex PCR; TCRdb has only the in-frame clones, and not every one. The sample has a few hundred thousand clones, around 92% seen once. The sequencing here drew on peripheral blood, taken in a trial of Ad26.COV2.S vaccine versus placebo. The receptor set was obtained from a person between 18 and 65 years old who received the Ad26.COV2.S COVID-19 vaccine or a placebo.

This clone was recorded only once. The chain carries TRBV30 and TRBJ1-1; D perhaps matches TRBD1 (6 bases). Germline CDR1 is GTSNPN and CDR2 is SVGIG (reference sequence). Between the trimmed V and J ends, which lost 0 bases and 2 bases, there was a span of 10 bases. CDR3 size: 14 residues. CDR3 bases: TGTGCCTGGAGTGTTTCAGGGGTAAACACTGAAGCTTTCTTT. Amino acids: CAWSVSGVNTEAFF.

The chain employs TRBV19 and TRBJ2-2; 8 positions match TRBD1. The V gene's germline CDR1 is LNHDA and CDR2 SQIVND (reference sequence). The V segment lost 4 bases and the J segment 6 bases; nucleotides outside the gene matches: 7. The CDR3 has 15 residues. The CDR3 loop is CASSKDRAGPGELFF. The CDR3 DNA reads as TGTGCCAGTAGTAAGGACAGGGCGGGGCCCGGGGAGCTGTTTTTT.

This clone showed up just a few times. V usage is TRBV18 and J usage is TRBJ2-1, with TRBD2 identical over 13 bases. The CDR3 is made up of 16 amino acids. The germline V gene encodes CDR1 KGHSH and CDR2 LQKENI. V dropped 3 bases and J dropped 10; count of bases not matched to a gene: 9. The CDR3 reads CASSPPTSGGKGEQFF. The CDR3 DNA is TGTGCCAGCTCACCCCCGACTAGCGGGGGGAAGGGGGAGCAGTTCTTC.

V and J are TRBV11-2 and TRBJ2-5; no clear D. Deletions cut 3 bases from V and 0 bases from J, with 8 bases between. This CDR3 is built from 14 residues. Germline V gives CDR1 SGHAT, CDR2 FQNNGV. This CDR3 reads CASSLVKYQETQYF. CDR3 bases: TGTGCCAGCAGCTTGGTGAAGTACCAAGAGACCCAGTACTTC.

This clone was observed once. The chain couples TRBV7-2 to TRBJ2-7; D is perhaps TRBD2 (6 bases). The CDR3 consists of 18 residues. Germline-derived CDR1 and CDR2 are SGHTA and FQGNSA. V gave up 2 bases and J gave up 2 bases, with 22 bases separating them. CDR3 DNA sequence: TGTGCCAGCAGCTTACTCCTCTCCATTGGCGGGGATACCTACGAGCAGTACTTC. Translating it yields CASSLLLSIGGDTYEQYF. Filled out from reference TRBV7-2 and TRBJ2-7, the complete variable domain reads GAGVSQSPSNKVTEKGKDVELRCDPISGHTALYWYRQSLGQGLEFLIYFQGNSAPDKSGLPSDRFSAERTGGSVSTLTIQRTQQEDSAVYLCASSLLLSIGGDTYEQYFGPGTRLTVT.

This rearrangement joins TRBV27 to TRBJ2-3; D may be TRBD1 or TRBD2 (6 bases each). CDR1 MNHEY and CDR2 SMNVEV come from the germline V gene (reference sequence). The CDR3 totals 13 residues. V lost 5 bases, J lost 6 bases, and 12 bases lay in between. The CDR3 spells CASSPQGRDTQYF. The CDR3 region has the DNA TGTGCCAGCAGTCCCCAGGGGAGGGATACGCAGTATTTT.

This chain links TRBV7-2 with TRBJ2-5; 8 bases are a match to TRBD1. The CDR3 is 14 amino acids. Losses at the gene ends were 5 bases for V and 5 bases for J; bases not matched to a gene: 7. Germline lookup yields CDR1 SGHTA and CDR2 FQGNSA. Written as DNA, the CDR3 is TGTGCCAGCAGCACGGGACAGGCTAGGGAGACCCAGTACTTC. This sequence encodes CASSTGQARETQYF.

This chain uses TRBV12-3 or TRBV12-4 with TRBJ1-5; D ambiguous. This CDR3 region has 13 residues. The V and J ends lost 1 base and 3 bases respectively, with 4 bases between them. CDR3 nucleotide sequence: TGTGCCAGCAGTTTAGGGTACAATCAGCCCCAGCATTTT. Protein: CASSLGYNQPQHF.

The chain employs TRBV10-3 and TRBJ2-1, with 11 bases that match TRBD2. Per germline, CDR1 ENHRY and CDR2 SYGVKD. This CDR3 has 15 residues. V lost 7 bases to trimming and J lost 6 bases; unmatched junction nucleotides: 8. The CDR3 protein is CAINLAGGPTNEQFF. The DNA of the CDR3 is TGTGCCATCAACTTAGCGGGGGGGCCGACCAATGAGCAGTTCTTC.

This rearrangement joins TRBV18 to TRBJ1-2; possibly TRBD1 for D (5 bases). V was clipped by 3 bases and J by 4 bases, with 12 bases between them. The CDR3 length is 14 residues. Germline V gene data show CDR1 as KGHSH and CDR2 as LQKENI. In DNA, the CDR3 is TGTGCCAGCTCACCCGCAAGGGACCCCTATGGCTACACCTTC. Protein sequence: CASSPARDPYGYTF.

As for this clone: Other DNA sequences in the same sample also yield this CDR3. The chain uses TRBV5-1 and TRBJ2-7; weak D call: TRBD1 (5 bases). CDR1 is SGHRS and CDR2 is YFSETQ in the germline V gene. This CDR3 region has 14 residues. With 0 bases removed from V and 0 bases from J, the gap between germline ends came to 7 bases. The CDR3 DNA reads as TGCGCCAGCAGCTTGGGGCAGGGCTCCTACGAGCAGTACTTC. It yields the protein CASSLGQGSYEQYF.

Note on this clone: The same CDR3 can be traced to other DNA sequences in this sample. This sequence joins TRBV4-1 and TRBJ1-6; D ambiguous. There are 15 residues in the CDR3. V gave up 0 bases and J gave up 9 bases, with 12 bases separating them. The germline CDR1 and CDR2 sequences are MGHRA and YSYEKL. The CDR3 region has the DNA TGCGCCAGCAGCCAAGATACAATTCAGTTTTCACCCCTCCACTTT. Protein product: CASSQDTIQFSPLHF.

The CDR3 reads CASSPKDGNTEAFF. The DNA of the CDR3 is TGTGCCAGCAGCCCTAAGGACGGAAACACTGAAGCTTTCTTT. The chain carries TRBV5-8 and TRBJ1-1; D unclear. The germline gives CDR1 SGHTS, CDR2 YDEGEE. The CDR3 loop spans 14 amino acids. V lost 4 bases and J 2 bases, leaving 12 bases between the germline ends. Together with reference TRBV5-8 and TRBJ1-1, the CDR3 gives the full variable domain: EAGVTQSPTHLIKTRGQQATLRCSPISGHTSVYWYQQALGLGLQFLLWYDEGEERNRGNFPPRFSGRQFPNYSSELNVNALELEDSALYLCASSPKDGNTEAFFGQGTRLTVV.

The J gene is TRBJ2-7, the V gene TRBV19; 9 nucleotides match TRBD1. CDR1 is LNHDA, CDR2 SQIVND, per germline (reference sequence). The CDR3 has 15 residues. The trim removed 1 base at V and 5 bases at J, leaving 6 bases unmatched. The CDR3 spells CASSIVRTGENEQYF. The CDR3 DNA sequence: TGTGCCAGTAGTATAGTTAGGACAGGGGAGAACGAGCAGTACTTC.

The chain is built from TRBV28 and TRBJ1-1; D not resolved. Germline values: CDR1 MDHEN, CDR2 SYDVKM. The CDR3 contains 14 residues. The ends were cut back, 1 base at V and 4 bases at J, with 10 bases in the middle. The CDR3 coding sequence is TGTGCCAGCAGTTTATCGGTGATGAGCACTGAAGCTTTCTTT. As protein: CASSLSVMSTEAFF.

The rearrangement uses TRBV7-9 and TRBJ1-1, with D uncertain. Trimming stripped 5 bases from V and 1 base from J, with 5 bases between. Per germline, CDR1 SEHNR and CDR2 FQNEAQ (reference sequence). The CDR3 covers 12 residues. The CDR3 reads CASSVENTEAFF. The CDR3 nucleotides read TGTGCCAGCAGCGTCGAGAACACTGAAGCTTTCTTT.

The rearrangement uses TRBV12-3 or TRBV12-4 and TRBJ1-5; tentative D call: TRBD1 (6 bases). The germline V and J ends were trimmed by 5 bases and 11 bases, with 16 bases remaining between them. This CDR3 has 13 residues. This CDR3 reads CASSLRGIMSQHF. DNA for the CDR3: TGTGCCAGCAGTCTCAGGGGAATCATGTCCCAGCATTTT.

The chain employs TRBV6-2 or TRBV6-3 and TRBJ1-1; TRBD1 agrees at 8 bases. After removal of 4 bases from V and 1 base from J, the junction contained 5 bases not matched to a gene. The CDR3 runs to 15 residues. CDR1 and CDR2 (germline): MNHEY, SVGEGT. The CDR3 protein is CASSSWTGQNTEAFF. DNA for the CDR3: TGTGCCAGCAGTTCTTGGACAGGGCAGAACACTGAAGCTTTCTTT.

This CDR3 reads CASSLLQGTDSPLHF. The DNA of the CDR3 is TGCGCCAGCAGCTTGCTACAGGGGACGGATTCACCCCTCCACTTT. The V gene is TRBV5-1, the J gene TRBJ1-6, with 7 positions matching TRBD1. J gave up 8 bases and V 1 base, and 6 bases lay outside the gene matches. Germline values: CDR1 SGHRS, CDR2 YFSETQ. CDR3 length: 15 amino acids.

This chain links TRBV28 with TRBJ2-5; perhaps TRBD1 as D (5 bases). This CDR3 is built from 15 residues. V lost 2 bases, J lost 0 bases, and 10 bases lay in between. Germline loops: CDR1 MDHEN, CDR2 SYDVKM. CDR3 sequence (DNA): TGTGCCAGCAGTTTAGACAGTTTATACCAAGAGACCCAGTACTTC. Translation gives CASSLDSLYQETQYF. The full variable domain, with the rest looked up from reference TRBV28 and TRBJ2-5, is DVKVTQSSRYLVKRTGEKVFLECVQDMDHENMFWYRQDPGLGLRLIYFSYDVKMKEKGDIPEGYSVSREKKERFSLILESASTNQTSMYLCASSLDSLYQETQYFGPGTRLLVL.

V gene TRBV10-3 combines with J gene TRBJ1-2, with 9 bases that match TRBD1. Germline V CDR1 and CDR2: ENHRY, SYGVKD. The CDR3 consists of 19 residues. J gave up 7 bases and V 0 bases, and 18 bases lay outside the gene matches. CDR3 nucleotide sequence: TGTGCCATCAGTGAGTCACCCGGGACAGGGTGGATTTCGGGAGGTGGCTACACCTTC. Translation gives CAISESPGTGWISGGGYTF.

The chain links TRBV6-2 or TRBV6-3 to TRBJ2-1, with 9 nucleotides matching TRBD1. This CDR3 is built from 15 residues. Germline CDR1 is MNHEY and CDR2 is SVGEGT. J was trimmed by 3 bases and V by 6 bases; bases with no gene match: 6. DNA of the CDR3: TGTGCCAGCAGCCCCCGGGACAGGGTCTACAATGAGCAGTTCTTC. The encoded protein is CASSPRDRVYNEQFF.

This clone was found once. This chain connects TRBV6-5 to TRBJ2-7; a possible D gene is TRBD1 (5 bases). This CDR3 comprises 14 residues. CDR1 and CDR2 from the germline V gene are MNHEY and SVGAGI. V shed 7 bases and J shed 2 bases, with 15 bases lying between them. The CDR3 is CASTSDRATYEQYF. CDR3 coding DNA: TGTGCCAGCACCTCAGACAGAGCCACCTACGAGCAGTACTTC.

The chain joins TRBV11-3 to TRBJ2-3; TRBD2 matches 14 bases. Trimming cost V 4 bases and J 0 bases; bases outside gene matches: 6. This CDR3 comprises 18 residues. Germline CDR1 and CDR2: SGHNT and YENEEA. This CDR3 reads CASSSGLAGGTSTDTQYF. Here the CDR3 DNA reads TGTGCCAGCAGCTCAGGACTAGCGGGGGGTACAAGCACAGATACGCAGTATTTT.